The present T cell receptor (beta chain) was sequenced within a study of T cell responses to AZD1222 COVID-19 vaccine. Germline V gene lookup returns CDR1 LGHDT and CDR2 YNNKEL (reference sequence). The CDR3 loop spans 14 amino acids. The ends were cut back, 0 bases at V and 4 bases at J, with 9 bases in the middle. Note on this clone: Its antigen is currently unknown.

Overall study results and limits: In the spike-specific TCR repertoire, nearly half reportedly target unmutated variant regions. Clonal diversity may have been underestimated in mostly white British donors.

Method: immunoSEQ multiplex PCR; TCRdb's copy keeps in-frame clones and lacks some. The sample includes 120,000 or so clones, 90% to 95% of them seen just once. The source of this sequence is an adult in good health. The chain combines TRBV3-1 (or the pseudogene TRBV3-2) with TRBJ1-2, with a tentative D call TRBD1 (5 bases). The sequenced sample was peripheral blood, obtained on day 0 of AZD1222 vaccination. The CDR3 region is CASSQDGTGYGYTF. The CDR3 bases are TGTGCCAGCAGCCAAGATGGGACGGGCTATGGCTACACCTTC.